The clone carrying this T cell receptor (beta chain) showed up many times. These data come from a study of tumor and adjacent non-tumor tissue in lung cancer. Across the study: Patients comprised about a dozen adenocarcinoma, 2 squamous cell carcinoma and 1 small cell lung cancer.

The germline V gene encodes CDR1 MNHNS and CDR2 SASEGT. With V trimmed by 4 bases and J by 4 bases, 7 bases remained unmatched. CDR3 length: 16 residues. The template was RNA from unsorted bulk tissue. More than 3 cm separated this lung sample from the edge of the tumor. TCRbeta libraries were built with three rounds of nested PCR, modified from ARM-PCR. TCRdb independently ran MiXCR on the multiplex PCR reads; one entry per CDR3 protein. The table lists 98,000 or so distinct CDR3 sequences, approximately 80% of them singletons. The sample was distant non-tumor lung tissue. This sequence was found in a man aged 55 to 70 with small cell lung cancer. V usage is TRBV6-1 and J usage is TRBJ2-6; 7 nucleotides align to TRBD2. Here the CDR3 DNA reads TGTGCCAGCAGTGCTTGGGGGGGGGTCGGGGCCAACGTCCTGACTTTC. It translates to CASSAWGGVGANVLTF.